The entry below gives a single T cell receptor (beta chain) sequence along with its context. Its antigen target is currently unknown. The sample holds no much larger clone one base away, and base qualities are not on file. Looking up the germline V gene (reference sequence) yields CDR1 MNHEY and CDR2 SMNVEV. Ends trimmed: V by 4 bases, J by 7 bases; bases unmatched to a gene: 13. The CDR3, from cysteine to phenylalanine, totals 17 residues. Only CDR3 DNA is held: 51 bases, read in frame from base 1. This specimen comes from a study of cytomegalovirus exposure and HLA in healthy donors (dated by TCRdb to 2015 to 2018). Turning to the overall study: An earlier analysis of around 600 of the donors reported 250 to 350 Gb of sequence data and approximately 110 million unique TCR beta sequences from roughly 180 million T cells. Every repertoire in the discovery cohort had been generated on one and the same sequencing platform. The genetic ancestry cluster associated with self-reported Caucasian donors included around four fifths of the 398 genotyped donors. A handful of DR-DQ haplotypes were treated as single units for association and clustering because of strong linkage in the cohort. Rather than using new phenotypic data, the later analysis identified candidate immune exposures from TCR beta sequences and from how often those sequences occurred across donors. The study aimed to test whether cataloging public T cell receptors could reveal signatures of past pathogen exposure. Along with the approximately 650-subject first cohort, a separate validation cohort of about 110 different subjects was used. Around 330 gigabases of sequencing data and approximately 92 million unique TCR sequences made up an early release that covered around 640 HLA-typed donors. High-throughput TCR immunosequencing, statistical association of individual TCRs with disease status, and machine learning were combined to predict cytomegalovirus infection status. Both class I and class II loci were covered by HLA typing, at four-digit resolution. Donor age, sex, ethnicity and CMV serostatus were compiled alongside the repertoire data. An earlier analysis of approximately 640 of the donors applied high-throughput TCR beta sequencing to assess whether each TCR beta V gene segment acted as functional or pseudogenic. Typing coverage differed by locus: A, B, C, DRB1 and DQB1 were typed in about 620-640 donors, DQA1 in 522, DPA1 in 606, and DPB1 in 472. The study used immunosequencing to profile the T cell repertoires of approximately 650 subjects and linked those repertoires to cytomegalovirus serostatus. A later analysis re-analyzed previously published TCR beta repertoires from 650 to 800 donors and added high-resolution HLA genotyping to study TCR occurrence patterns. Genome-wide SNP genotypes for about three fifths of the roughly 700 donors were used in a later genetic analysis, which treated that subset as a discovery cohort. Among about 370 genotyped donors of the cohort, an average of about 220,000 unique TCR beta nucleotide sequences was sequenced per donor, of which roughly 17% were non-productive. The full study reports these points: In both the original and validation cohorts, the classifier was reported to diagnose cytomegalovirus status with high specificity and sensitivity. Across donors, most TCR sequences were observed very rarely, whereas some public TCRs were present in many individuals. A further reported finding was that TCR beta sequences accurately predicted the HLA-A and HLA-B alleles for most subjects in the first cohort. HLA typing was unavailable for some donors at each locus, so association tests used only the typed subset. Several of the top co-occurrence clusters appeared to be linked to parvovirus B19, influenza, CMV and Epstein-Barr virus, according to a later analysis. An earlier analysis of around 500 of the donors showed that most TCR beta V segments appeared in productive rearrangements either about 87% or about 30% of the time, which broadly matched IMGT annotations. In vitro tests confirmed that a few of the cytomegalovirus-associated TCR beta chains recognize cytomegalovirus antigens. A later analysis found that HLA-associated TCR beta chains were more clonally expanded and had lower generation probabilities than equally common non-associated chains. For the cohort, immune exposure information was limited to CMV serostatus. Some IMGT-functional V segments, including TRBV6-2 and TRBV6-3, could not be distinguished by the 87-base-pair reads and were therefore excluded. Only TCR beta chains were sequenced in this cohort, and the absence of alpha or paired-chain data limited detectable features. The study listed 164 TCR beta chains as associated with cytomegalovirus. Correlated functional status among segregating V segments might be attributable to linkage disequilibrium, but an unknown experimental factor could not be ruled out. Because counts were too low, about 18 rarely observed V segments, including chromosome 9 orphons, were left out of the earlier analysis of over 550 of the donors. A cluster of highly shared sequence variants was judged likely to represent a technical artifact of the sequencing pipeline. An association between a missense DCLRE1C variant and V-gene and J-gene trimming of TCR beta chains was found in a later genetic analysis and replicated in an independent cohort. In a later analysis, about 16,000 TCR beta sequences were associated with specific HLA alleles at a false discovery rate of 0.05. Presence/absence analyses assumed roughly uniform sequencing depth across donors, an assumption that may not hold. Compared with the approximately 670-donor mean, donors in an Asian-associated ancestry cluster had fewer N-insertions in productive TCRs, according to a later genetic analysis. A later analysis found that most CMV-associated TCR beta chains appeared HLA-restricted, with HLA associations seemingly driven largely by CMV exposure. Assigning TCR associations to individual alleles was difficult when HLA alleles, especially DR and DQ, strongly co-occurred. The authors suggested that the approach could potentially be extended to other disease states and immunological phenotypes. In a later analysis, TCR association rates were found to vary across HLA loci, with the most associated TCRs seen for DRB1 alleles and the fewest for HLA-C alleles.

The cohort was made up of under 800 healthy bone marrow donors. All cohort members were sampled while nominally healthy, although unrecorded immune exposures were likely present. The donor tested CMV seropositive, placing the donor among the 289 seropositive members of the cohort. A peripheral blood sample was collected from each donor, and TCR beta sequencing was performed on peripheral blood mononuclear cells. The Qiagen DNeasy Blood Extraction Kit was used to extract genomic DNA from the blood cell samples. Libraries came from the immunoSEQ multiplex PCR assay. A mixture of 60 forward primers for TCR Vbeta segments and 13 reverse primers for TCR Jbeta segments was used in the multiplex PCR. Amplification of the CDR3 region of rearranged TCR beta genes was performed with a multiplex PCR assay on genomic DNA. The Illumina HiSeq System was used to sequence the amplified TCR beta libraries as 87-base-pair reads. The published analysis was carried out like this. A later analysis tallied around 87 million unique TCR beta chains across the 700 or so repertoires, and approximately 9.9 million of those chains were shared by two or more donors. A nearest-neighbor algorithm error-corrected the raw reads and collapsed the reads into unique sequences, merging closely related sequences to remove PCR and sequencing errors. CDR3 sequences were aligned to IMGT reference sequences to assign V, D and J gene segments. For a sequence to be retained, at least a six-nucleotide match to both a V gene segment and a J gene segment was required. Rearrangements were called productive when the CDR3 lacked stop codons and stayed in frame with V and J; all others were non-productive. Following IMGT convention, CDR3 was defined as the stretch from the second conserved V-encoded cysteine to the conserved J-encoded phenylalanine. Sequences without an unambiguous match to a single V gene segment were excluded from the earlier analysis of about 640 of the donors. In an earlier analysis of more than 500 of the donors, a V segment was called functional when productive rearrangements were above 56.7%, and segregating when the standard deviation between donors exceeded 5%. To diagnose cytomegalovirus status from the catalog of TCR beta chain sequences, a statistical classification framework was built. In a later analysis, V and J genes were assigned by comparing TCR nucleotide sequences against IMGT/GENE-DB human TR gene sequences. Using the TCRdist pipeline, a later analysis assigned CDR3 sequences along with most-parsimonious VDJ recombination scenarios. In a later analysis, each TCR beta chain was defined by its CDR3 amino acid sequence together with its V-gene family, and reads without a unique V-gene family were excluded. As a way to deal with suspected cross-contamination and a sequencing artifact, a later analysis dropped approximately 570 nucleotide sequences that were highly shared and had low generation probability. In a later analysis, a clonal expansion index was calculated for each public chain from normalized within-repertoire ranks of inferred template counts. A later analysis computed generation probabilities with a VDJ recombination model fitted to out-of-frame rearrangements, and checked the results against IGoR. Hypergeometric tests were used in a later analysis to score TCR-TCR, TCR-HLA and TCR-CMV co-occurrence, with a repertoire-size bias correction applied to the TCR pairs. To estimate false discovery rates, a later analysis permuted the HLA or CMV assignments 20 times. In a later analysis, co-occurring TCRs were grouped using DBSCAN, and TCRdist sequence similarity was added for clustering within HLA-allele-positive subsets. Repertoires with fewer than 30,000 or more than 120,000 public chains, plus five repertoires with anomalous nucleotide sharing, were excluded from co-occurrence clustering. This is the immuneACCESS table as TCRdb keeps it, with only in-frame sequences that have V and J called. A part of the clones is gone; compared with another copy, unresolved V genes explain less than half, and the rest is unexplained. V and J calls and clone size are as listed in that table; D and trimming were resolved from the DNA. Recorded for this sample are 200,000 to 250,000 clones; around 80% of them occurred a single time. Around 8% of the sample is taken by the ten largest.

The sequence is built from TRBV27 and TRBJ2-1, and 10 junctional nucleotides match TRBD2. Sequencing was performed on PBMCs. The sequence was obtained from a woman in her sixties in good health and CMV-seropositive. In nucleotides, the sequence is TGTGCCAGCAGTTATTACAAACTAGCGGGAAAGTCAAATGAGCAGTTCTTC. Its product reads: CASSYYKLAGKSNEQFF.